This is a list of T cell receptor beta chains from one sample in a study of T cell responses to AZD1222 COVID-19 vaccine. Profiling relied on immunoSEQ multiplex PCR, and the TCRdb table lists in-frame clones only, not all of them. The sample gives around 160,000 clones, 80% to 90% of which show up once; 4.5% to 6.5% is in the top ten. This sample comprised peripheral blood, obtained on day 0 of AZD1222 vaccination. These receptor sequences come from an adult in good health. The CDR3 runs from the conserved cysteine through the conserved F or W. A D gene is named only where the DNA matches it firmly. Expanded clones are given a class, and other clones once, few, many or no size at all.

v_gene: TRBV9; d_gene: NA; j_gene: TRBJ2-2; abundance: NA; CDR3aa: CASSVVAGELFF; CDR3nt: TGTGCCAGCAGCGTAGTAGCCGGGGAGCTGTTTTTT
v_gene: TRBV27; d_gene: NA; j_gene: TRBJ2-4; abundance: NA; CDR3aa: CASGRGRGDIQYF; CDR3nt: TGTGCCAGCGGGAGGGGGAGGGGGGACATTCAGTACTTC
v_gene: TRBV5-1; d_gene: TRBD1; j_gene: TRBJ1-2; abundance: NA; CDR3aa: CASSFDRGGYTF; CDR3nt: TGCGCCAGCAGCTTTGACAGGGGAGGCTACACCTTC
v_gene: TRBV15; d_gene: NA; j_gene: TRBJ1-6; abundance: NA; CDR3aa: CATSTPGRQSPLHF; CDR3nt: TGTGCCACCAGCACACCAGGGCGCCAGTCACCCCTCCACTTT
v_gene: TRBV24-1; d_gene: TRBD2; j_gene: TRBJ2-1; abundance: NA; CDR3aa: CATSDYKREGSDEQFF; CDR3nt: TGTGCCACCAGTGATTACAAGCGGGAGGGGAGTGATGAGCAGTTCTTC
v_gene: TRBV15; d_gene: TRBD1; j_gene: TRBJ1-5; abundance: NA; CDR3aa: CATSRAGTGGAYQPQHF; CDR3nt: TGTGCCACCAGCAGAGCAGGGACAGGGGGCGCCTATCAGCCCCAGCATTTT
v_gene: TRBV12-3/TRBV12-4; d_gene: NA; j_gene: TRBJ1-4; abundance: NA; CDR3aa: CASKYGEEKLFF; CDR3nt: TGTGCCAGCAAATACGGTGAGGAAAAACTGTTTTTT
v_gene: TRBV24-1; d_gene: TRBD2; j_gene: TRBJ2-1; abundance: NA; CDR3aa: CATSRRAGGYNEQFF; CDR3nt: TGTGCCACCAGCAGGAGAGCGGGAGGTTACAATGAGCAGTTCTTC
v_gene: TRBV28; d_gene: NA; j_gene: TRBJ2-1; abundance: NA; CDR3aa: CASSLGRLGEQFF; CDR3nt: TGTGCCAGCAGCCTTGGCCGGCTGGGTGAGCAGTTCTTC
v_gene: TRBV28; d_gene: NA; j_gene: TRBJ1-3; abundance: NA; CDR3aa: CASSSSSSGNTIYF; CDR3nt: TGTGCCAGCAGCTCCTCGTCCTCTGGAAACACCATATATTTT
v_gene: TRBV24-1; d_gene: NA; j_gene: TRBJ2-1; abundance: NA; CDR3aa: CATSESGFSSYNEQFF; CDR3nt: TGTGCCACCAGTGAGTCCGGATTTAGCTCCTACAATGAGCAGTTCTTC
v_gene: TRBV6-2/TRBV6-3; d_gene: NA; j_gene: TRBJ2-1; abundance: NA; CDR3aa: CASSRLAGSNEQFF; CDR3nt: TGTGCCAGCAGTCGGCTGGCCGGGAGCAATGAGCAGTTCTTC
v_gene: TRBV7-2; d_gene: NA; j_gene: TRBJ2-1; abundance: NA; CDR3aa: CASSLGPFEQFF; CDR3nt: TGTGCCAGCAGCTTAGGACCCTTTGAGCAGTTCTTC
v_gene: TRBV5-4; d_gene: TRBD2; j_gene: TRBJ2-3; abundance: NA; CDR3aa: CASSLGLAGSTDTQYF; CDR3nt: TGTGCCAGCAGCTTGGGGCTAGCGGGAAGCACAGATACGCAGTATTTT
v_gene: TRBV19; d_gene: TRBD1; j_gene: TRBJ1-2; abundance: once; CDR3aa: CASSPQGGRYTF; CDR3nt: TGTGCCAGTAGTCCGCAAGGGGGCCGCTACACCTTC
v_gene: TRBV2; d_gene: NA; j_gene: TRBJ1-1; abundance: NA; CDR3aa: CASTVGRVVTEAFF; CDR3nt: TGTGCCAGCACCGTGGGTCGAGTAGTCACTGAAGCTTTCTTT
v_gene: TRBV4-1; d_gene: TRBD1; j_gene: TRBJ2-4; abundance: NA; CDR3aa: CASSPYPDRAIQYF; CDR3nt: TGCGCCAGCAGCCCCTACCCGGACAGGGCCATTCAGTACTTC
v_gene: TRBV9; d_gene: NA; j_gene: TRBJ1-2; abundance: NA; CDR3aa: CASSGEGYGYTF; CDR3nt: TGTGCCAGCAGCGGGGAGGGCTATGGCTACACCTTC
v_gene: TRBV6-5; d_gene: TRBD1; j_gene: TRBJ1-2; abundance: NA; CDR3aa: CASTLGQRYGYTF; CDR3nt: TGTGCCAGCACTTTGGGACAGAGATATGGCTACACCTTC
v_gene: TRBV10-3; d_gene: NA; j_gene: TRBJ1-6; abundance: NA; CDR3aa: CASRRALNSPLHF; CDR3nt: TGTGCCTCCCGAAGGGCGCTAAATTCACCCCTCCACTTT
v_gene: TRBV4-3; d_gene: NA; j_gene: TRBJ1-2; abundance: once; CDR3aa: CASSPLAAATTNYGYTF; CDR3nt: TGCGCCAGCAGCCCCCTGGCTGCAGCCACCACTAACTATGGCTACACCTTC
v_gene: TRBV6-5; d_gene: TRBD2; j_gene: TRBJ2-1; abundance: NA; CDR3aa: CASRTTSGSRGEQFF; CDR3nt: TGTGCCAGCAGGACCACTAGCGGGAGTCGTGGTGAGCAGTTCTTC
v_gene: TRBV7-2; d_gene: NA; j_gene: TRBJ1-1; abundance: NA; CDR3aa: CASRPSAGTEAFF; CDR3nt: TGTGCCAGCAGGCCAAGTGCGGGCACTGAAGCTTTCTTT
v_gene: TRBV6-6; d_gene: NA; j_gene: TRBJ2-2; abundance: NA; CDR3aa: CASRPDRGGTGELFF; CDR3nt: TGTGCCAGCAGACCGGACAGAGGAGGGACCGGGGAGCTGTTTTTT